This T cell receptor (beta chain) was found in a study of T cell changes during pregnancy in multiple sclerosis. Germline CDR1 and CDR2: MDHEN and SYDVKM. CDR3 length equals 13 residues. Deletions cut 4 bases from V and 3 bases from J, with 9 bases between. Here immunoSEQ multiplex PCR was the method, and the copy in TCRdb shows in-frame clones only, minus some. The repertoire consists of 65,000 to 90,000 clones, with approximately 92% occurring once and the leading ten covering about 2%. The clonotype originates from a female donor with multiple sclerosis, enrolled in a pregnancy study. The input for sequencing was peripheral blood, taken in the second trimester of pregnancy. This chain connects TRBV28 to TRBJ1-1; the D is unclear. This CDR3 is CASSSFRDTEAFF. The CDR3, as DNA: TGTGCCAGCAGTTCTTTTCGGGACACTGAAGCTTTCTTT.